The 22 T cell receptor beta chains below all came from one sample that was sequenced in a study of T cell responses to AZD1222 COVID-19 vaccine. Some clones are missing from TCRdb's copy, which holds only in-frame ones; the method was immunoSEQ multiplex PCR. The sample includes about 82,000 clones, roughly 87% of them seen just once. The sample consisted of peripheral blood, taken 28 days after the second AZD1222 dose. Receptors originate from an adult who received the AZD1222 COVID-19 vaccine.

The V call is TRBV11-2, the J call TRBJ1-1, with a possible D match to TRBD1 (6 bases). Between the trimmed V and J ends, which lost 3 bases and 1 base, there was a span of 12 bases. CDR1 is SGHAT, CDR2 FQNNGV, per germline. The CDR3 extends over 15 amino acids. CDR3 loop: CASSFGGVKNTEAFF. The CDR3 region has the DNA TGTGCCAGCAGCTTTGGGGGCGTTAAGAACACTGAAGCTTTCTTT. The entire variable domain, with the rest obtained from reference TRBV11-2 and TRBJ1-1, is as follows: EAGVAQSPRYKIIEKRQSVAFWCNPISGHATLYWYQQILGQGPKLLIQFQNNGVVDDSQLPKDRFSAERLKGVDSTLKIQPAKLEDSAVYLCASSFGGVKNTEAFFGQGTRLTVV.

This rearrangement joins TRBV7-2 to TRBJ1-6; no reliable D call. The germline V and J ends were trimmed by 6 bases and 0 bases, with 15 bases remaining between them. Germline CDR1 reads SGHTA; CDR2 reads FQGNSA. The CDR3 has 17 residues. The CDR3 loop reads CASRQNTGSSYNSPLHF. The CDR3 region has the DNA TGTGCCAGCAGACAAAACACCGGAAGCTCCTATAATTCACCCCTCCACTTT.

The chain joins TRBV3-1 (or the pseudogene TRBV3-2) to TRBJ1-5; D might be TRBD1 (6 bases). V gave up 3 bases and J gave up 6 bases, with 9 bases separating them. Germline-derived CDR1 and CDR2 are LGHDT and YNNKEL (reference sequence). This CDR3 contains 13 residues. CDR3: CASSQGAGQPQHF. CDR3 DNA sequence: TGTGCCAGCAGCCAGGGGGCGGGTCAGCCCCAGCATTTT.

This clone has more than one count but fewer than ten. The chain uses TRBV30 and TRBJ1-6; tentative D call: TRBD1 (6 bases). The CDR3 contains 14 residues. V gave up 2 bases and J gave up 9 bases, with 14 bases separating them. Germline CDR1 and CDR2: GTSNPN and SVGIG (reference sequence). For the CDR3, the DNA is TGTGCCTGGAGTAGCAGGGGTTTAAGTTCACCCCTCCACTTT. Its protein is CAWSSRGLSSPLHF.

The rearrangement uses TRBV5-1 and TRBJ2-1; D ambiguous. Germline-derived CDR1 and CDR2 are SGHRS and YFSETQ. This CDR3 comprises 13 residues. The V and J ends lost 4 bases and 5 bases respectively, with 10 bases between them. The CDR3 is CASSLYTDNEQFF. CDR3 bases: TGCGCCAGCAGCCTCTACACGGACAATGAGCAGTTCTTC.

The chain joins TRBV24-1 to TRBJ2-2; D uncertain. The germline V gene has CDR1 KGHDR and CDR2 SFDVKD. The CDR3 runs 14 residues. V dropped 0 bases and J dropped 7 bases, with 8 bases sitting between them. CDR3 residues: CATSDLEQLGELFF. In nucleotides, the CDR3 is TGTGCCACCAGTGATTTGGAACAGCTCGGGGAGCTGTTTTTT.

The rearrangement links TRBV6-5 to TRBJ2-7, with 7 bases that match TRBD1. Germline values: CDR1 MNHEY, CDR2 SVGAGI. The length of the CDR3 is 13 residues. Losses at the gene ends were 6 bases for V and 0 bases for J; bases not matched to a gene: 2. CDR3 bases: TGTGCCAGCAGGGACAGGAGCTCCTACGAGCAGTACTTC. It is translated as CASRDRSSYEQYF.

This clone is a singleton in its sample. The rearrangement joins TRBV6-5 to TRBJ2-7; 7 positions agree with TRBD2. The CDR3 length is 15 residues. Trimming took 2 bases from V and 3 from J; bases not matched to a gene: 7. Germline values: CDR1 MNHEY, CDR2 SVGAGI. The CDR3 DNA reads TGTGCCAGCAGTTACGGGGGGACTAACTTCTACGAGCAGTACTTC. Translating gives CASSYGGTNFYEQYF.

The rearrangement joins TRBV10-2 to TRBJ2-7, with D perhaps matching TRBD2 (5 bases). Germline V gives CDR1 WSHSY, CDR2 SAAADI. The CDR3 is made up of 11 amino acids. V shed 2 bases and J shed 7 bases, with 6 bases lying between them. DNA of the CDR3: TGCGCCAGCAGTGAGCGGGGAGAGCAGTACTTC. Translation gives CASSERGEQYF.

J is TRBJ1-1 and V is TRBV7-9; possibly TRBD1 for D (5 bases). The CDR3 sequence is 14 residues long. V lost 7 bases and J lost 3, with 15 bases in between. Germline assignment: CDR1 SEHNR and CDR2 FQNEAQ (reference sequence). CDR3 in amino acids: CASNNQGRDTEAFF. CDR3 DNA sequence: TGTGCCAGCAACAACCAGGGCCGGGACACTGAAGCTTTCTTT.

The V call is TRBV4-1, the J call TRBJ2-7, with D unclear. There are 12 residues in the CDR3. The germline V gene encodes CDR1 MGHRA and CDR2 YSYEKL. Trimming took 2 bases from V and 4 from J, leaving 6 bases between them. Written as DNA, the CDR3 is TGCGCCAGCAGCCAAAATCCATACGAGCAGTACTTC. Its translation: CASSQNPYEQYF.

The J gene is TRBJ1-5, the V gene TRBV4-1; D is undetermined. Trimming pared 2 bases from V and 3 bases from J, leaving 8 bases between. This CDR3 has 14 residues. Per the germline V gene, CDR1 is MGHRA and CDR2 is YSYEKL. The CDR3 region has the DNA TGCGCCAGCAGCCAACTGGGGTTCAATCAGCCCCAGCATTTT. Residues: CASSQLGFNQPQHF.

The chain joins TRBV18 to TRBJ2-3; 11 positions match TRBD2. J lost 2 bases, V lost 6 bases, and 10 bases had no gene match. CDR1 KGHSH and CDR2 LQKENI come from the germline V gene. The CDR3 extends over 17 amino acids. The chain's CDR3 is CASSKSSGGFPTDTQYF. As DNA, the CDR3 is TGTGCCAGCTCGAAATCTAGCGGGGGGTTCCCCACAGATACGCAGTATTTT.

This chain uses TRBV21-1 with TRBJ1-2. TRBV21-1 is shown as a pseudogene. There are 13 residues in the CDR3. This chain's CDR3 is CAIVEPWSGGYTF. DNA for the CDR3: TGTGCCATCGTTGAGCCTTGGAGCGGCGGCTACACCTTC.

The rearrangement uses TRBV7-9 and TRBJ1-1; D remains ambiguous. CDR1 and CDR2 from the germline V gene are SEHNR and FQNEAQ (reference sequence). This CDR3 is 14 amino acids long. V dropped 7 bases and J dropped 5 bases, with 17 bases sitting between them. In DNA, the CDR3 is TGTGCCAGCAACCAAATTGGTTCGGGGACTGAAGCTTTCTTT. It encodes CASNQIGSGTEAFF.

The table lists this clone with a few counts. J is TRBJ1-2 and V is TRBV19; unclear D gene. The germline gives CDR1 LNHDA, CDR2 SQIVND (reference sequence). The ends were cut back, 10 bases at V and 1 base at J, with 16 bases in the middle. This CDR3 has 14 amino acids. In DNA form, the CDR3 reads TGTGCCACCCAAGACTCCTACCTTAACTATGGCTACACCTTC. This translates into CATQDSYLNYGYTF.

The chain's CDR3 is CASSRPGQVYNEQFF. The CDR3 nucleotides read TGTGCCAGCAGTAGGCCGGGACAGGTATACAATGAGCAGTTCTTC. This chain connects TRBV6-2 or TRBV6-3 to TRBJ2-1, with 8 positions matching TRBD1. The ends lost 5 bases at V and 4 bases at J; junction bases unmatched: 7. This CDR3 comprises 15 residues. From germline, CDR1 is MNHEY and CDR2 SVGEGT.

This clone was seen a few times. This chain joins TRBV10-2 and TRBJ2-7; no clear D gene. The CDR3 runs to 15 residues. V lost 3 bases to trimming and J lost 5 bases, with 17 bases between them. CDR1 and CDR2 from the germline V gene are WSHSY and SAAADI. The CDR3 region has the DNA TGCGCCAGCAGTGATGGAAGGACCTCTCGGGACGAGCAGTACTTC. Amino acids: CASSDGRTSRDEQYF.

The chain employs TRBV2 and TRBJ2-2, with a weak D call TRBD2 (5 bases). CDR3 length equals 14 residues. Trimming took 6 bases from V and 5 from J, leaving 13 bases between them. Per the germline V gene, CDR1 is SNHLY and CDR2 is FYNNEI. The CDR3 is CASRQDSRTGELFF. The CDR3, as DNA: TGTGCCAGCAGGCAGGACTCACGGACCGGGGAGCTGTTTTTT.

The rearrangement links TRBV6-5 to TRBJ2-7; D call uncertain. V was cut by 9 bases and J by 1 base, with 13 bases left in between. Germline lookup yields CDR1 MNHEY and CDR2 SVGAGI. The CDR3 runs 13 residues. CDR3 nucleotide sequence: TGTGCCAGTGCGCTGACGGTATCCTACGAGCAGTACTTC. Translated, it gives CASALTVSYEQYF.

The chain employs TRBV19 and TRBJ2-1; 11 bases match TRBD1. Unmatched junction bases numbered 5, after V lost 3 bases and J lost 7 bases. CDR3 size: 15 residues. Germline V gene lookup returns CDR1 LNHDA and CDR2 SQIVND (reference sequence). CDR3 sequence: CASSIRTGGWNEQFF. The CDR3 DNA sequence: TGTGCCAGTAGTATCCGGACAGGGGGCTGGAATGAGCAGTTCTTC.

The sample holds a few counts of this clone. This rearrangement joins TRBV7-2 to TRBJ2-7, with TRBD2 matching over 7 bases. The CDR3 covers 14 residues. The germline V gene has CDR1 SGHTA and CDR2 FQGNSA. V trimming: 6 bases; J trimming: 2 bases; junction bases outside the gene matches: 7. For the CDR3, the DNA is TGTGCCAGCAGTTTAAGTGGGGGGGCCTACGAGCAGTACTTC. Translating it yields CASSLSGGAYEQYF.